These T cell receptor beta chains were read from a single sample in a study of vaccination and CD4 T cells after COVID-19. One entry per CDR3 protein, called by TCRdb with MiXCR from the PCR reads. Seen here are just under 30,000 distinct CDR3 sequences, 49% observed once, and the top ten hold about 6%. The sequencing here drew on CD4+ T cells from blood, taken about 7 months after SARS-CoV-2 vaccination. The receptors come from a human donor who had recovered from COVID-19. Both conserved end residues are part of each CDR3. Fields, in order: clone size, D gene, J gene, V gene, CDR3 protein, CDR3 DNA. A D gene is named only where the DNA matches it firmly. Some rows have no size entry. The others give once, few or many, or a class for an expanded clone.

size: few
D: TRBD2
J: TRBJ2-5
V: TRBV15
CDR3: CAAGGAEQRAAQYF
DNA: TGTGCCGCCGGGGGGGCAGAACAAAGGGCGGCCCAGTACTTC

size: .
D: TRBD1
J: TRBJ1-6
V: TRBV20-1
CDR3: CSANDPDRGFHSPLHF
DNA: TGCAGTGCTAATGACCCGGACAGGGGATTCCATTCACCCCTCCACTTT

size: .
D: TRBD2
J: TRBJ2-1
V: TRBV27
CDR3: CASSSSGTYNEQFF
DNA: TGTGCCAGCAGTTCCAGCGGGACCTACAATGAGCAGTTCTTC

size: .
D: .
J: TRBJ2-3
V: TRBV4-3
CDR3: CASSQDRGSGRKDTQYF
DNA: TGCGCCAGCAGCCAAGATAGAGGGTCGGGGCGCAAAGATACGCAGTATTTT

size: .
D: .
J: TRBJ2-2
V: TRBV19
CDR3: CASSADLRGVTGELFF
DNA: TGTGCCAGTAGTGCCGACCTCCGAGGGGTCACCGGGGAGCTGTTTTTT

size: .
D: .
J: TRBJ2-6
V: TRBV19
CDR3: CATTSRTDLSGANVLTF
DNA: TGTGCCACCACGTCGAGGACCGACCTCTCAGGGGCCAACGTCCTGACTTTC

size: .
D: .
J: TRBJ1-1
V: TRBV7-2
CDR3: CASSPGLVTEAFF
DNA: TGTGCCAGCAGCCCTGGCCTGGTCACTGAAGCTTTCTTT

size: .
D: .
J: TRBJ2-3
V: TRBV7-6
CDR3: CASAPGTNVRDTQYF
DNA: TGTGCCAGCGCTCCTGGGACAAATGTTAGGGATACGCAGTATTTT

size: .
D: TRBD1
J: TRBJ1-5
V: TRBV23-1
CDR3: CASIQIFGGQGSNQPQHF
DNA: TGCGCCAGCATCCAAATCTTCGGAGGACAGGGGTCAAATCAGCCCCAGCATTTT

size: .
D: .
J: TRBJ1-5
V: TRBV19
CDR3: CASKGVGNQPQHF
DNA: TGTGCCAGTAAAGGGGTAGGCAATCAGCCCCAGCATTTT

size: .
D: .
J: TRBJ1-2
V: TRBV28
CDR3: CASSLGPANYGYTF
DNA: TGTGCCAGCAGTCTCGGACCAGCTAACTATGGCTACACCTTC

size: .
D: .
J: TRBJ2-7
V: TRBV10-3
CDR3: CAISTANYEQYF
DNA: TGTGCCATCAGTACAGCCAACTACGAGCAGTACTTC

size: .
D: .
J: TRBJ2-7
V: TRBV5-6
CDR3: CASSWDRSSYEQYF
DNA: TGTGCCAGCAGCTGGGACCGTAGCTCCTACGAGCAGTACTTC

size: .
D: .
J: TRBJ2-6
V: TRBV6-2/TRBV6-3
CDR3: CASQLSGANVLTF
DNA: TGTGCCAGCCAGCTCTCTGGGGCCAACGTCCTGACTTTC

size: once
D: .
J: TRBJ2-5
V: TRBV20-1
CDR3: CSARPGQETQYF
DNA: TGCAGTGCTAGACCAGGTCAAGAGACCCAGTACTTC

size: .
D: TRBD2
J: TRBJ2-5
V: TRBV20-1
CDR3: CSASREARQETQYF
DNA: TGCAGTGCTAGTCGGGAGGCTCGCCAAGAGACCCAGTACTTC

size: few
D: .
J: TRBJ1-5
V: TRBV27
CDR3: CASSSTGWVSNQPQHF
DNA: TGTGCCAGCAGTAGCACAGGGTGGGTAAGCAATCAGCCCCAGCATTTT

size: .
D: .
J: TRBJ2-1
V: TRBV20-1
CDR3: CSAKGQRGVNNEQFF
DNA: TGCAGTGCTAAGGGACAGAGGGGGGTAAACAATGAGCAGTTCTTC

size: .
D: .
J: TRBJ1-5
V: TRBV20-1
CDR3: CSAYGGTQSYSNQPQHF
DNA: TGCAGTGCTTACGGGGGGACACAAAGTTATAGCAATCAGCCCCAGCATTTT

size: .
D: .
J: TRBJ2-1
V: TRBV11-3
CDR3: CASSLGGFNEQFF
DNA: TGTGCCAGCAGCTTAGGAGGATTCAATGAGCAGTTCTTC

size: .
D: TRBD2
J: TRBJ2-1
V: TRBV24-1
CDR3: CATSDSWREGSYNEQFF
DNA: TGTGCCACCAGTGATTCTTGGAGGGAGGGCTCCTACAATGAGCAGTTCTTC

size: .
D: TRBD2
J: TRBJ2-5
V: TRBV12-3/TRBV12-4
CDR3: CASSGRNLAGAETQYF
DNA: TGTGCCAGCAGTGGACGGAATCTAGCGGGAGCAGAGACCCAGTACTTC

size: .
D: .
J: TRBJ1-2
V: TRBV7-8
CDR3: CASSLVLRGEANYGYTF
DNA: TGTGCCAGCAGCTTAGTTCTCAGGGGAGAAGCTAACTATGGCTACACCTTC

size: few
D: TRBD1
J: TRBJ2-2
V: TRBV20-1
CDR3: CSVQGTGDTGELFF
DNA: TGCAGTGTCCAGGGGACAGGCGACACCGGGGAGCTGTTTTTT

size: few
D: TRBD1
J: TRBJ1-1
V: TRBV27
CDR3: CASAFRDRATEAFF
DNA: TGTGCCAGCGCCTTCCGGGACAGGGCCACTGAAGCTTTCTTT

size: .
D: .
J: TRBJ1-1
V: TRBV19
CDR3: CASSFRQNTEAFF
DNA: TGTGCCAGTAGTTTCCGACAGAACACTGAAGCTTTCTTT

size: once
D: TRBD2
J: TRBJ2-1
V: TRBV7-8
CDR3: CASSLDPGLAGPDEQFF
DNA: TGTGCCAGCAGCTTAGATCCGGGACTAGCGGGACCCGATGAGCAGTTCTTC

size: .
D: .
J: TRBJ2-7
V: TRBV2
CDR3: CASSERAQLYEQYF
DNA: TGTGCCAGCAGTGAAAGGGCACAGCTCTACGAGCAGTACTTC

size: .
D: .
J: TRBJ2-2
V: TRBV28
CDR3: CASRRGDISHTGELFF
DNA: TGTGCCAGCAGGAGAGGGGACATTAGCCACACCGGGGAGCTGTTTTTT

size: .
D: .
J: TRBJ2-5
V: TRBV7-8
CDR3: CASSLGAERLQETQYF
DNA: TGTGCCAGCAGCCTGGGGGCGGAGAGGCTTCAAGAGACCCAGTACTTC

size: .
D: .
J: TRBJ1-1
V: TRBV6-2/TRBV6-3
CDR3: CASRDSRPNTEAFF
DNA: TGTGCCAGCAGGGACTCGAGGCCGAACACTGAAGCTTTCTTT

size: few
D: .
J: TRBJ2-3
V: TRBV15
CDR3: CATSDWRDTQYF
DNA: TGTGCCACCAGTGATTGGAGGGATACGCAGTATTTT

size: once
D: TRBD2
J: TRBJ2-7
V: TRBV27
CDR3: CASSLLSGRMYVQYF
DNA: TGTGCCAGCAGTTTACTGAGCGGGAGGATGTACGTGCAGTACTTC

size: .
D: TRBD1
J: TRBJ2-7
V: TRBV7-2
CDR3: CASSLGQASNFPYEQYF
DNA: TGTGCCAGCAGCTTGGGACAGGCGTCCAATTTTCCCTACGAGCAGTACTTC

size: .
D: .
J: TRBJ1-5
V: TRBV6-2/TRBV6-3
CDR3: CASGAVSQPQHF
DNA: TGTGCCAGCGGGGCGGTCAGTCAGCCCCAGCATTTT

size: .
D: .
J: TRBJ2-5
V: TRBV15
CDR3: CATSIIVQETQYF
DNA: TGTGCCACCAGCATTATAGTCCAAGAGACCCAGTACTTC

size: .
D: TRBD2
J: TRBJ2-3
V: TRBV20-1
CDR3: CSASPAGEFTDTQYF
DNA: TGCAGTGCTAGCCCAGCGGGAGAGTTCACAGATACGCAGTATTTT

size: .
D: .
J: TRBJ2-5
V: TRBV6-1
CDR3: CASSEGFQETQYF
DNA: TGTGCCAGCAGTGAAGGCTTTCAAGAGACCCAGTACTTC

size: few
D: .
J: TRBJ1-5
V: TRBV20-1
CDR3: CAAPSIGHPDQPQHF
DNA: TGCGCGGCCCCCTCGATAGGACATCCGGATCAGCCCCAGCATTTT

size: .
D: .
J: TRBJ2-7
V: TRBV20-1
CDR3: CSARAPTQLVEYF
DNA: TGCAGTGCTAGAGCGCCCACCCAACTAGTGGAGTACTTC

size: once
D: .
J: TRBJ1-4
V: TRBV28
CDR3: CASSSGALRKLFF
DNA: TGTGCCAGCAGTTCTGGGGCCTTGAGAAAACTGTTTTTT